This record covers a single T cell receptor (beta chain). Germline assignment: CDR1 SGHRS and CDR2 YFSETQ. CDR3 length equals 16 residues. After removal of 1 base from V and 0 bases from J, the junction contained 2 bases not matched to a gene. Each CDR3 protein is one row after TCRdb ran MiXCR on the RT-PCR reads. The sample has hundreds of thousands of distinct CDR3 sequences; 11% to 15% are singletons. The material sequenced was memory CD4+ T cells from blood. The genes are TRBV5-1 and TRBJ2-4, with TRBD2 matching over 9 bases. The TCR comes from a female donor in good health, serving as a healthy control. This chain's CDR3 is CASSLTAGGAKNIQYF. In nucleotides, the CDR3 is TGCGCCAGCAGCTTGACAGCGGGAGGAGCCAAAAACATTCAGTACTTC.